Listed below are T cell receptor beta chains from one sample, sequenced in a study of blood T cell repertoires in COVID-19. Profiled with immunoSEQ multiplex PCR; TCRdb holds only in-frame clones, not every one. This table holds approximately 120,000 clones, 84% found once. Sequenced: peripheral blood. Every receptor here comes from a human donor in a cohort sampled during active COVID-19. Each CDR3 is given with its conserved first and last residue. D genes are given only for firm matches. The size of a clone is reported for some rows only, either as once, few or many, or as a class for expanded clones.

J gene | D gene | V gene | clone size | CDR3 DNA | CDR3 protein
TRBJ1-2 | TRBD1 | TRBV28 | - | TGTGCCAGCAGTCCCCCGGGACAGCGTCCCAGCTATGGCTACACCTTC | CASSPPGQRPSYGYTF
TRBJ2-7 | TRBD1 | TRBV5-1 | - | TGCGCCAGCAGCTTCCCGGGACAGTTGATGCAGTACTTC | CASSFPGQLMQYF
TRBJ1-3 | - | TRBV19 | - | TGTGCCAGTAGTATGCGAAGTGGTGCTGGAAACACCATATATTTT | CASSMRSGAGNTIYF
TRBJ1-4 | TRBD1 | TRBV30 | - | TGTGCCTGGTCGGACAGGGCCAGGGGGAAACTGTTTTTT | CAWSDRARGKLFF
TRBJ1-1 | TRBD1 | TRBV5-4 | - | TGTGCCAGCAGCTCGGAAGGGACAGGGGGTAGGGCTTTCTTT | CASSSEGTGGRAFF
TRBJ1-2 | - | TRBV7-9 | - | TGTGCCAGCAGCTTAGGACAGGCGGATGGCTACACCTTC | CASSLGQADGYTF
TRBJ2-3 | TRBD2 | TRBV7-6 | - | TGTGCCAGCAGTTCCCGGGAAGCGGGGCCCACAGATACGCAGTATTTT | CASSSREAGPTDTQYF
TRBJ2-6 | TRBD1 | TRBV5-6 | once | TGTGCCAGCAAACGACAGGGTGGCTCTGGGGCCAACGTCCTGACTTTC | CASKRQGGSGANVLTF
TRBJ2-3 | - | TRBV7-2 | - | TGTGCCAGCAGCTTAGTAGGCAGGGTGAGCACAGATACGCAGTATTTT | CASSLVGRVSTDTQYF
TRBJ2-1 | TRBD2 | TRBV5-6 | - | TGTGCCAGCAGCCAAGGACTAGCGGTAAACAATGAGCAGTTCTTC | CASSQGLAVNNEQFF
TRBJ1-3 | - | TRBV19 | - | TGTGCCACCGTCCAGGGTTCTGGAAACACCATATATTTT | CATVQGSGNTIYF
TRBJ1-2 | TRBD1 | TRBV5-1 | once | TGCGCCAGCAGCCCGGGACAGGGGCTCTTAGGCTACACCTTC | CASSPGQGLLGYTF
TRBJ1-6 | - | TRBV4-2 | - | TGTGCCACCAAGGACAGATATAATTCACCCCTCCACTTT | CATKDRYNSPLHF
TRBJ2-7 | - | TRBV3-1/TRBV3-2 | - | TGTGCCAGCAGCCCGGGGTCCGGACTCTACGAGCAGTACTTC | CASSPGSGLYEQYF
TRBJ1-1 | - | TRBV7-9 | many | TGTGCCAGCAGCTTAGATATGAACACTGAAGCTTTCTTT | CASSLDMNTEAFF
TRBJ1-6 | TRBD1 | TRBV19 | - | TGTGCCAGTAGTACTCCCGTGGGACAGCTTAATTCACCCCTCCACTTT | CASSTPVGQLNSPLHF
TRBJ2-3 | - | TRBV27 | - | TGTGCCAGCAGTTTGAGTGCGAGGGATACGCAGTATTTT | CASSLSARDTQYF
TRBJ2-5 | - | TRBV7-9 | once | TGTGCCAGCAGCTTAAGTAGCGCCCGGGGGACCCAGTACTTC | CASSLSSARGTQYF
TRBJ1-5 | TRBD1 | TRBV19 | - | TGTGCCAGTAGTTCAAGGACAGGGCGAAATCAGCCCCAGCATTTT | CASSSRTGRNQPQHF
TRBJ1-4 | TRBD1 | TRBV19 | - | TGTGCCAGTAGTGGAGCGCAGGGGGCGCGTGAAAAACTGTTTTTT | CASSGAQGAREKLFF
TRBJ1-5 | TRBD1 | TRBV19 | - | TGTGCCAGTAGTATGCGGGACAGCAGCAATCAGCCCCAGCATTTT | CASSMRDSSNQPQHF
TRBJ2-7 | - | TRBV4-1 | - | TGCGCCAGCAGCCAAGAAAGGCGGTTGTACTTC | CASSQERRLYF
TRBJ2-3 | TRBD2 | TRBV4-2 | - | TGTGCCAGCAGCCAAGACCCCCTTAGCGGGGGGGCTCATACGCAGTATTTT | CASSQDPLSGGAHTQYF
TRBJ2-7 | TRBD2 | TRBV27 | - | TGTGCCAGCAGCCCCACCACCCAGGGCGGGGGGGAGCAGTACTTC | CASSPTTQGGGEQYF